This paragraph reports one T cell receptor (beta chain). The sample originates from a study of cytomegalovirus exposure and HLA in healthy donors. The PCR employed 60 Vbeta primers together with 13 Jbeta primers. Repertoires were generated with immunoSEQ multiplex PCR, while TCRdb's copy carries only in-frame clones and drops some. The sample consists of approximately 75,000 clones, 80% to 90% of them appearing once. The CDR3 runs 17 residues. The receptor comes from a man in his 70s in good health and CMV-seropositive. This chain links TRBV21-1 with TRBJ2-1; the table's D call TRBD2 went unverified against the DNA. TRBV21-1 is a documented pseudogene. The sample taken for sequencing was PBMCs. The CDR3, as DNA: TGTGCCAGCAGCAAAGTGACTTGCGGGAGGGACCCCAATGAGCAGTTCTTC. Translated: CASSKVTCGRDPNEQFF.